This entry describes one TCR beta chain. The record originates from a study of blood T cell repertoires in COVID-19. Profiled with immunoSEQ multiplex PCR; TCRdb holds only in-frame clones, not every one. This sample yields 200,000 to 250,000 clones, of which 80% are seen a single time; around 13% belongs to the top ten. CDR1 and CDR2 from the germline V gene are LGHNA and YNFKEQ. CDR3 size: 15 residues. Unmatched junction bases numbered 2, after V lost 0 bases and J lost 3 bases. V gene TRBV4-2 combines with J gene TRBJ2-7, with 10 nucleotides matching TRBD2. Sequencing used peripheral blood. This clonotype was sampled from a human donor in a cohort sampled during active COVID-19. CDR3: CASSQDLAGVYEQYF. The CDR3 DNA follows: TGTGCCAGCAGCCAAGACCTAGCGGGGGTCTACGAGCAGTACTTC.